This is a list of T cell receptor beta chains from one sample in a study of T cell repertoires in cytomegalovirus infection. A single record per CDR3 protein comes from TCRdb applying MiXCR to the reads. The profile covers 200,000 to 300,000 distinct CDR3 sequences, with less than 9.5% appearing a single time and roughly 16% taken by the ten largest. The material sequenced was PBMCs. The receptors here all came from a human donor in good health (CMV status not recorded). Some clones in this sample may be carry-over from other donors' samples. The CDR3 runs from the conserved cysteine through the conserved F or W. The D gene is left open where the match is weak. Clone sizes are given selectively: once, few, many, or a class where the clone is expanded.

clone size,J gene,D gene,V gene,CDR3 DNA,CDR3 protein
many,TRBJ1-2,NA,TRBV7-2,TGTGCCAGCAGCTTAGGTAGAGGGAAAGGTGGTGGCTACACCTTC,CASSLGRGKGGGYTF
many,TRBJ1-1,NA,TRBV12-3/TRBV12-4,TGTGCCAGCAGTTTAGCGGTAGGAGGGGTCACTGAAGCTTTCTTT,CASSLAVGGVTEAFF
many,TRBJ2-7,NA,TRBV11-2,TGTGCCAGCAGCTTATCTTCGGGACACATCTACGAGCAGTACTTC,CASSLSSGHIYEQYF
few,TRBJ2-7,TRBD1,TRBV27,TGTGCCAGCAGTTCCTGGACAGGGGATGTCGAGCAGTACTTC,CASSSWTGDVEQYF
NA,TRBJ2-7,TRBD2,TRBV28,TGTGCCAGCAGGATAGCGGGGCTCTCCTACGAGCAGTACTTC,CASRIAGLSYEQYF
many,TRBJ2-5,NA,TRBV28,TGTGCCAGCAGTTTATTGAACCCCGGAGAGACCCAGTACTTC,CASSLLNPGETQYF
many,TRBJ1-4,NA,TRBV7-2,TGTGCCAGCAGCCCTGGACGGTCCCTAAATGAAAAACTGTTTTTT,CASSPGRSLNEKLFF
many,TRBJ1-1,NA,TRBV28,TGTGCCAGCAGTTTATTTAGGCCGGGGACTGAAGCTTTCTTT,CASSLFRPGTEAFF
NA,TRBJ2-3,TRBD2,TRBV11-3,TGTGCCAGCAGCACCACGGGAGGGGGTACGCAGTATTTT,CASSTTGGGTQYF
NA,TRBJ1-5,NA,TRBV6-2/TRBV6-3,TGTGCCAGCAGTTCGAACAGAGGCGTCGGTAAAAGCAATCAGCCCCAGCATTTT,CASSSNRGVGKSNQPQHF
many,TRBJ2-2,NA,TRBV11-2,TGTGCCAGCAGCTTAGGCCTAGGTGGTCCCGGGGAGCTGTTTTTT,CASSLGLGGPGELFF
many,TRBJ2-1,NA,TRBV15,TGTGCCACCAGCACCTCCCTGGCGGACAATGAGCAGTTCTTC,CATSTSLADNEQFF
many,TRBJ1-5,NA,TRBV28,TGTGCCAGCAGTTTTGGTTTGGGGCCCCAGCATTTT,CASSFGLGPQHF
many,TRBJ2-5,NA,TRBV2,TGTGCCAGTGCACGGGTCTTTTTGGAGACCCAGTACTTC,CASARVFLETQYF
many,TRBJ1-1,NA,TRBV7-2,TGTGCCAGCAGCTTAGCGCCAAAGGGAGGGACCGCTTTCTTT,CASSLAPKGGTAFF
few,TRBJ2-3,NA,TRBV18,TGTGCCAGCTCACCAGATGAAGATACGCAGTATTTT,CASSPDEDTQYF
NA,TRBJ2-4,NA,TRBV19,TGTGCCAGTAGACAACAGGGCGGTTTGTACATTCAGTACTTC,CASRQQGGLYIQYF
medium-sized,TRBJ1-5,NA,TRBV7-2,TGTGCCAGCAGCTCCATGTCCGGCCTTAATCAGCCCCAGCATTTT,CASSSMSGLNQPQHF
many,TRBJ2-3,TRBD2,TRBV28,TGTGCCAGCAGTTCCTCTAGCGGGACCACAGATACGCAGTATTTT,CASSSSSGTTDTQYF
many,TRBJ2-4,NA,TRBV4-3,TGCGCCAGCAGCCGCCGTTGGGCTGACATTCAGTACTTC,CASSRRWADIQYF
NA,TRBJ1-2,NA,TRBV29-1,TGCAGCGTTGAAACGAAAGGATCCAACTATGGCTACACCTTC,CSVETKGSNYGYTF
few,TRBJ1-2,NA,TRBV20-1,TGCAGTGCTAGCGAAAGGTTGGGAGCTAACTATGGCTACACCTTC,CSASERLGANYGYTF
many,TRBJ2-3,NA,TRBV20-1,TGCAGTGCTAGAGATGCCGGCCAAACCTCAGATACGCAGTATTTT,CSARDAGQTSDTQYF
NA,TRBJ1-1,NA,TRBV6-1,TGTGCCAGCAGCCCCGGGACGACCAACACTGAAGCTTTCTTT,CASSPGTTNTEAFF
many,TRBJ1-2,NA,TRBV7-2,TGTGCCAGCAGCTTATTGACCTTAGACAGATCCATCTATGGCTACACCTTC,CASSLLTLDRSIYGYTF
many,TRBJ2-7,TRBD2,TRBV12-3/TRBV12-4,TGTGCCAGCAGTCCCACCCGGACTAGCGTAGGCTACGAGCAGTACTTC,CASSPTRTSVGYEQYF
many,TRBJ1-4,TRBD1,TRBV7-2,TGTGCCAGCAGCTCTCGGACAGGGAAGAATGAAAAACTGTTTTTT,CASSSRTGKNEKLFF
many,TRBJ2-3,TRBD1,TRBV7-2,TGTGCCAGCAGCTCCAGACAGGGGCGGGGCACAGATACGCAGTATTTT,CASSSRQGRGTDTQYF
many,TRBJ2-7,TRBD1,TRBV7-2,TGTGCCAGCAGCTTCACCGGGACAGGCTCCACCGAGCAGTACTTC,CASSFTGTGSTEQYF
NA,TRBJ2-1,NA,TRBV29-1,TGCAGCGTTGCCCGGGACAATGAGCAGTTCTTC,CSVARDNEQFF
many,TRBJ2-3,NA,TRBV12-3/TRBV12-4,TGTGCCAGCAGTTTGGTAGGGTTTGCAGATACGCAGTATTTT,CASSLVGFADTQYF
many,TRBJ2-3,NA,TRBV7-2,TGTGCCAGCAGGCCCGCTGGCGTCAGCACAGATACGCAGTATTTT,CASRPAGVSTDTQYF
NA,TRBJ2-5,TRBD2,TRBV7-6,TGTGCCAGCAGCTTAGCCGGGGGGTGGGAGACCCAGTACTTC,CASSLAGGWETQYF
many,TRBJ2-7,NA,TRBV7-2,TGTGCCAGCAGCTTTCAAGAGCTTGGCTCCTACGAGCAGTACTTC,CASSFQELGSYEQYF
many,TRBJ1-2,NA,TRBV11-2,TGTGCCAGCAGCCCAGCTCCGGGGGCGGGGTATGGCTACACCTTC,CASSPAPGAGYGYTF
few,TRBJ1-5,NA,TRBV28,TGTGCCAGCAGTTTACCGCAGGGTCCCTCGCCCCAGCATTTT,CASSLPQGPSPQHF
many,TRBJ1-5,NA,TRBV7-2,TGTGCCAGCAGCCTAGCGGGACAAAGCAATCAGCCCCAGCATTTT,CASSLAGQSNQPQHF
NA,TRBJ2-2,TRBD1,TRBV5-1,TGCGCCAGCAGCCACGGGACAGGGAGATCCGACGGGGAGCTGTTTTTT,CASSHGTGRSDGELFF
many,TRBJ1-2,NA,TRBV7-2,TGTGCCAGCAGCACAATTGGGGGGGGGTACTATGGCTACACCTTC,CASSTIGGGYYGYTF
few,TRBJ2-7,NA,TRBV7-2,TGTGCCAGCAGCTTAGAGGCGAGGGTCGAGCAGTACTTC,CASSLEARVEQYF
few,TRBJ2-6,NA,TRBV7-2,TGTGCCAGCAGCTTATTCTGGAGAGAGAGCTCTGGGGCCAACGTCCTGACTTTC,CASSLFWRESSGANVLTF
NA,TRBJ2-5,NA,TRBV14,TGTGCCAGCAGCAACATAGTCCAAGAGACCCAGTACTTC,CASSNIVQETQYF
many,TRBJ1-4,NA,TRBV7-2,TGTGCCAGCAGCCTCTCGACAGCTGCAACTAATGAAAAACTGTTTTTT,CASSLSTAATNEKLFF
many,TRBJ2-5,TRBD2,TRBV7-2,TGTGCCAGCAGCGCCAGCGGGGGAGGAGAGACCCAGTACTTC,CASSASGGGETQYF
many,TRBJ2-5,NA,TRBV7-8,TGTGCCAGCAGCTTAGGATCGGAGACCCAGTACTTC,CASSLGSETQYF
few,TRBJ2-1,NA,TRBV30,TGTGCCTCCCGGCGGGACTCCCTCAATGAGCAGTTCTTC,CASRRDSLNEQFF